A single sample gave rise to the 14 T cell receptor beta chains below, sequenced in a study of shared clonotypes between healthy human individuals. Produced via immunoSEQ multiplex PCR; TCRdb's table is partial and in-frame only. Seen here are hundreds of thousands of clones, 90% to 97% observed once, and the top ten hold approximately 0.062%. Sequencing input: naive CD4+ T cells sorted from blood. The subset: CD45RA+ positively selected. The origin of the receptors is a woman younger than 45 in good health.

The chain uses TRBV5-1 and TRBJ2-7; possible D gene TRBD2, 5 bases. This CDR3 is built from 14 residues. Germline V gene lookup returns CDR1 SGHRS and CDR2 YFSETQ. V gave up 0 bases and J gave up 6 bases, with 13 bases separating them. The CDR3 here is CASSLVGGGLEQYF. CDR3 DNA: TGCGCCAGCAGCTTGGTCGGAGGAGGTCTCGAGCAGTACTTC.

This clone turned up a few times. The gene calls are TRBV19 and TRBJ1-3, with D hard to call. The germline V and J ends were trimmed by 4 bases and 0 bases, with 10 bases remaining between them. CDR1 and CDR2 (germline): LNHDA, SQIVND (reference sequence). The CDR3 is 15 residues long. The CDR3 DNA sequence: TGTGCCAGTAGTAAGTCGGTCTACTCTGGAAACACCATATATTTT. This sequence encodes CASSKSVYSGNTIYF.

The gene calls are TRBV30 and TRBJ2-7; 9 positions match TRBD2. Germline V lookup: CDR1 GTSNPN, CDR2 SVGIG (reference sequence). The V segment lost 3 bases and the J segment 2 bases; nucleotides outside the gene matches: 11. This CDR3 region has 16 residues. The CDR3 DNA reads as TGTGCCTGGAGCCTGAGTAGCGGGAGAGTGCCCTACGAGCAGTACTTC. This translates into CAWSLSSGRVPYEQYF.

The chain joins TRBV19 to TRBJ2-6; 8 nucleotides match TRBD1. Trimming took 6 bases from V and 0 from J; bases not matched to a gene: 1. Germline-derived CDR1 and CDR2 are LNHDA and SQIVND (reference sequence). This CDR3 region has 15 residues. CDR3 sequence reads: CASSDRGSGANVLTF. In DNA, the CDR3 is TGTGCCAGTAGCGACAGGGGCTCTGGGGCCAACGTCCTGACTTTC.

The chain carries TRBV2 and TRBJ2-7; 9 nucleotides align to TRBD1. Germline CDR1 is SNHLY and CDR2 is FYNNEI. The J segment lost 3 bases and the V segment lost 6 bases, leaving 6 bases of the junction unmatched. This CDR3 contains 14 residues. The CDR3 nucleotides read TGTGCCAGCAGGGACCGGGACAGGGTCTACGAGCAGTACTTC. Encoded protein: CASRDRDRVYEQYF. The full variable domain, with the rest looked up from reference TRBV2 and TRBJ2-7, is EPEVTQTPSHQVTQMGQEVILRCVPISNHLYFYWYRQILGQKVEFLVSFYNNEISEKSEIFDDQFSVERPDGSNFTLKIRSTKLEDSAMYFCASRDRDRVYEQYFGPGTRLTVT.

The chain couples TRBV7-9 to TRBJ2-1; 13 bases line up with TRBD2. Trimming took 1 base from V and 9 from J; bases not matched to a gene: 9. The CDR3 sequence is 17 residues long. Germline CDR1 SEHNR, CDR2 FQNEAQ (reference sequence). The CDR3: CASSLGDGLAGVFEQFF. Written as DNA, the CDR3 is TGTGCCAGCAGCTTAGGGGATGGACTAGCGGGAGTTTTTGAGCAGTTCTTC.

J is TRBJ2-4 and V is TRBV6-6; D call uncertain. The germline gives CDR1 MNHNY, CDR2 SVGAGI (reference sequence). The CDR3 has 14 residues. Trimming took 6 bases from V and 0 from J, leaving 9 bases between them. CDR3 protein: CASRSPLAKNIQYF. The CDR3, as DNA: TGTGCCAGCAGGAGTCCTTTAGCCAAAAACATTCAGTACTTC.

CDR3 region: CASSESPRQGEKLFF. For the CDR3, the DNA is TGCGCCAGCAGTGAGTCGCCCCGACAGGGCGAAAAACTGTTTTTT. The rearrangement joins TRBV10-2 to TRBJ1-4; 7 bases fit TRBD1. V dropped 0 bases and J dropped 8; count of bases not matched to a gene: 6. Per the germline V gene, CDR1 is WSHSY and CDR2 is SAAADI. The CDR3 runs to 15 residues.

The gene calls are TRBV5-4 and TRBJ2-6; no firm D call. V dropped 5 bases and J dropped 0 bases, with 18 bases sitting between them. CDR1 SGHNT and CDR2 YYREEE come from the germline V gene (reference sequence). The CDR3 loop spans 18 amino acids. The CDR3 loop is CASSPSVAVLSGANVLTF. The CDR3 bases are TGTGCCAGCAGTCCGTCGGTGGCGGTACTCTCTGGGGCCAACGTCCTGACTTTC.

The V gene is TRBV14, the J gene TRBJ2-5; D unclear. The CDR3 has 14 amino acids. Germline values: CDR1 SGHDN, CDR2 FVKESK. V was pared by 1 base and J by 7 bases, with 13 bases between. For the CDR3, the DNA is TGTGCCAGCAGCCAAGGTCGGAATGCTGGGACCCAGTACTTC. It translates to CASSQGRNAGTQYF.

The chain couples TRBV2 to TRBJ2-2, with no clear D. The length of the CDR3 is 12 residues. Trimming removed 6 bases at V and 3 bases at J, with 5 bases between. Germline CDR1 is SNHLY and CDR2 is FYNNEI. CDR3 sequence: CASRVDTGELFF. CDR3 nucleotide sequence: TGTGCCAGCAGGGTGGACACCGGGGAGCTGTTTTTT.

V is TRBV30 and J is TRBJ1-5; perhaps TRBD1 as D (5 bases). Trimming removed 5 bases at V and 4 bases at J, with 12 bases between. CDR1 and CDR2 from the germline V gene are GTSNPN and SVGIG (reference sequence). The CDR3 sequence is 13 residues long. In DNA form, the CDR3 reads TGTGCCTGGGACCTTAGGGGTAATCAGCCCCAGCATTTT. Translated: CAWDLRGNQPQHF. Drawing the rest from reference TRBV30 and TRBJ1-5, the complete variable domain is SQTIHQWPATLVQPVGSPLSLECTVEGTSNPNLYWYRQAAGRGLQLLFYSVGIGQISSEVPQNLSASRPQDRQFILSSKKLLLSDSGFYLCAWDLRGNQPQHFGDGTRLSIL.

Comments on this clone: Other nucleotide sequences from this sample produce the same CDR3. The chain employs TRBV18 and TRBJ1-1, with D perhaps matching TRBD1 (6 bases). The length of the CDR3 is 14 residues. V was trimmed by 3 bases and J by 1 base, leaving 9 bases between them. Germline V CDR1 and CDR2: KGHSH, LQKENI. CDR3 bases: TGTGCCAGCTCACCGCCGGGACAGAACACTGAAGCTTTCTTT. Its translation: CASSPPGQNTEAFF.

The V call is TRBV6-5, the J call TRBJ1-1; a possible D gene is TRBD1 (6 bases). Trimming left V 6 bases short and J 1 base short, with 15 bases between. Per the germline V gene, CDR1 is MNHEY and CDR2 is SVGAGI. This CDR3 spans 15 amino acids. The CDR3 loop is CASRFPGQTNTEAFF. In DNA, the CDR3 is TGTGCCAGCAGATTTCCGGGACAAACGAACACTGAAGCTTTCTTT.